The 22 T cell receptor beta chains listed next were all sequenced from one sample in a study of CD8+ T cells in alopecia areata (dated by TCRdb to the late 2010s). Libraries came from the immunoSEQ multiplex PCR assay. For TCR sequencing, RNA was extracted from every sample and reverse transcribed into cDNA to serve as template. Sourced from immuneACCESS, this table was stored by TCRdb with only in-frame sequences that have V and J called. A share of the clones is absent; for the studies checked, an unresolved V gene accounts for under half, and the remainder has no known explanation. The sample yields approximately 200,000 clones; 55% to 70% were counted once. The top ten hold more than 5.5% of the sample. The sample's time point label, in plain terms: roughly 26 weeks on oral tofacitinib. The treatment or condition tag for this specimen amounts to: oral pan-JAK inhibitor, 5-10 mg twice daily. The sample here was CD4+ T cells sorted from blood, taken at week 24, from a patient treated with tofacitinib. These receptors all come from a human donor with alopecia areata.

The chain is built from TRBV15 and TRBJ2-7, with D tentatively TRBD1 or TRBD2 (5 bases each). Germline assignment: CDR1 LNHNV and CDR2 YYDKDF (reference sequence). Between the trimmed V and J ends, which lost 0 bases and 4 bases, there was a span of 13 bases. The CDR3 totals 15 residues. In DNA, the CDR3 is TGTGCCACCAGCAGAGAGCCGGGACCGGAATACGAGCAGTACTTC. Translated, it gives CATSREPGPEYEQYF.

This clone showed up just a few times. V and J are TRBV7-2 and TRBJ1-5; no clear D gene. Trimming removed 0 bases from V and 0 bases from J, with 12 bases in between. Germline loops: CDR1 SGHTA, CDR2 FQGNSA. The CDR3 spans 17 residues. This CDR3 reads CASSLAHLLDSNQPQHF. DNA of the CDR3: TGTGCCAGCAGCTTAGCGCATTTGTTAGATAGCAATCAGCCCCAGCATTTT.

V is TRBV5-1 and J is TRBJ2-3, with D possibly matching TRBD2 (6 bases). Per the germline V gene, CDR1 is SGHRS and CDR2 is YFSETQ. The CDR3 spans 17 residues. V was cut by 1 base and J by 2 bases, with 17 bases left in between. The CDR3 DNA reads TGCGCCAGCAGCTTGATGGCTAGCGTTGCCCCCACAGATACGCAGTATTTT. Translating it yields CASSLMASVAPTDTQYF.

The V and J genes are TRBV9 and TRBJ1-5; D gene ambiguous. Per the germline V gene, CDR1 is SGDLS and CDR2 is YYNGEE. The CDR3 runs to 15 residues. V lost 0 bases and J 3 bases, leaving 10 bases between the germline ends. Here the CDR3 reads CASSVGQAANQPQHF. The CDR3 DNA follows: TGTGCCAGCAGCGTAGGGCAGGCGGCCAATCAGCCCCAGCATTTT. Full variable domain (missing parts from reference TRBV9 and TRBJ1-5): DSGVTQTPKHLITATGQRVTLRCSPRSGDLSVYWYQQSLDQGLQFLIQYYNGEERAKGNILERFSAQQFPDLHSELNLSSLELGDSALYFCASSVGQAANQPQHFGDGTRLSIL.

The chain recombines TRBV4-3 with TRBJ2-2; either TRBD1 or TRBD2 may supply D (5 bases each). The CDR3 is 15 amino acids. Germline CDR1 and CDR2: LGHNA and YSLEER. The V and J ends lost 6 bases and 4 bases respectively, with 15 bases between them. The CDR3 sequence: CASSRDHSGTGELFF. CDR3 DNA sequence: TGCGCCAGCAGTCGGGACCACTCGGGCACCGGGGAGCTGTTTTTT.

This clone showed up just a few times. The chain links TRBV7-2 to TRBJ1-5, with 10 nucleotides matching TRBD1. There are 16 residues in the CDR3. V dropped 1 base and J dropped 2; count of bases not matched to a gene: 2. Looked up from germline, CDR1 is SGHTA and CDR2 is FQGNSA. CDR3: CASSLVGTGGNQPQHF. CDR3 sequence (DNA): TGTGCCAGCAGCTTAGTGGGGACAGGGGGCAATCAGCCCCAGCATTTT.

The chain recombines TRBV18 with TRBJ2-5, with D possibly TRBD2 on 6 matching bases. Germline assignment: CDR1 KGHSH and CDR2 LQKENI. The CDR3 sequence is 12 residues long. The V end was cut by 3 bases, the J end by 4 bases, with 6 bases between. CDR3 amino acids: CASSPGRETQYF. For the CDR3, the DNA is TGTGCCAGCTCACCCGGGAGAGAGACCCAGTACTTC.

This clone was seen a few times. The V and J genes are TRBV6-5 and TRBJ1-1; D is unresolved. Germline V gene data show CDR1 as MNHEY and CDR2 as SVGAGI. Trimming took off 5 bases at V and 2 bases at J, with 9 bases between the two ends. The CDR3 contains 13 residues. The CDR3 nucleotides are TGTGCCAGCAGTCACCAGCCCAACACTGAAGCTTTCTTT. Translating it yields CASSHQPNTEAFF.

The V and J genes are TRBV27 and TRBJ1-6; 9 nucleotides line up with TRBD1. CDR1 MNHEY and CDR2 SMNVEV come from the germline V gene (reference sequence). This CDR3 is built from 16 residues. J gave up 8 bases and V 2 bases, and 7 bases lay outside the gene matches. CDR3 nucleotides: TGTGCCAGCAGTTTAGCAACAGGGGGCAGGGATTCACCCCTCCACTTT. The encoded protein is CASSLATGGRDSPLHF.

V gene TRBV30 combines with J gene TRBJ2-1, with TRBD2 identical over 8 bases. The CDR3 runs 13 residues. The germline V gene has CDR1 GTSNPN and CDR2 SVGIG (reference sequence). The V gene end was trimmed by 3 bases and the J gene end by 10 bases; junction bases not matched to a gene: 8. The CDR3 bases are TGTGCCTGGAGCGTTACCCAGCGGGGGGAGCAGTTCTTC. Protein: CAWSVTQRGEQFF.

The chain has TRBV4-2 and TRBJ1-5; 9 bases fit TRBD1. Trimming removed 0 bases from V and 2 bases from J; junction bases left unmatched: 2. CDR3 length: 16 amino acids. Per germline, CDR1 LGHNA and CDR2 YNFKEQ. CDR3 DNA sequence: TGTGCCAGCAGCCAAGAGTGGGACAGGGGCAATCAGCCCCAGCATTTT. It specifies CASSQEWDRGNQPQHF.

The chain joins TRBV5-1 to TRBJ2-3, with D possibly being TRBD2 (5 bases). The CDR3 has 14 residues. Trimming took 0 bases from V and 5 from J, leaving 10 bases between them. Germline CDR1 reads SGHRS; CDR2 reads YFSETQ. The CDR3 DNA reads TGCGCCAGCAGCTTGGGCCAAGAGGGAGATACGCAGTATTTT. It yields the protein CASSLGQEGDTQYF.

This rearrangement joins TRBV27 to TRBJ2-1; TRBD1 is a possible D gene (6 bases). V lost 6 bases to trimming and J lost 5 bases, with 11 bases between them. There are 13 residues in the CDR3. The germline gives CDR1 MNHEY, CDR2 SMNVEV (reference sequence). CDR3 nucleotide sequence: TGTGCCAGCAGACCGACAGGTCACAATGAGCAGTTCTTC. Protein product: CASRPTGHNEQFF.

The chain combines TRBV4-3 with TRBJ2-1; 7 positions agree with TRBD2. This CDR3 comprises 13 residues. Germline V CDR1 and CDR2: LGHNA, YSLEER. With 3 bases clipped from V and 8 bases from J, the junction kept 4 bases outside the gene matches. CDR3 sequence (DNA): TGCGCCAGCAGCCAGGTGGGGGGGGATGAGCAGTTCTTC. Translation: CASSQVGGDEQFF.

The V and J genes are TRBV28 and TRBJ2-6; D ambiguous. This CDR3 spans 14 amino acids. CDR1 and CDR2 from the germline V gene are MDHEN and SYDVKM. The V gene lost 7 bases and the J gene lost 1 base, with 8 bases spanning the gap. CDR3 nucleotides: TGTGCCAGCAAAAGAGTATCTGGGGCCAACGTCCTGACTTTC. Translating it yields CASKRVSGANVLTF.

This chain uses TRBV29-1 with TRBJ1-5; no firm D call. V gave up 4 bases and J gave up 8 bases, with 12 bases separating them. The CDR3 is made up of 12 amino acids. Germline V gene sequence: CDR1 SQVTM, CDR2 ANQGSEA. Here the CDR3 DNA reads TGCAGCGTTGGAAGTGGATTAGAGCCCCAGCATTTT. Encoded protein: CSVGSGLEPQHF.

V is TRBV27 and J is TRBJ2-5; D possibly corresponds to TRBD2 (5 bases). This CDR3 is built from 13 residues. The V end lost 1 base, the J end lost 7 bases, and 10 bases lay between the germline ends. CDR1 and CDR2 (germline): MNHEY, SMNVEV (reference sequence). As DNA, the CDR3 is TGTGCCAGCAGTTTATGGAGCGGTGTGACCCAGTACTTC. It encodes CASSLWSGVTQYF.

This clone was observed a handful of times. The chain joins TRBV6-6 to TRBJ2-1; D is perhaps TRBD2 (6 bases). The V gene lost 5 bases and the J gene lost 5 bases, with 16 bases spanning the gap. The germline V gene encodes CDR1 MNHNY and CDR2 SVGAGI (reference sequence). The CDR3 is made up of 15 amino acids. CDR3 in amino acids: CASSDASAGNNEQFF. The CDR3 DNA reads TGTGCCAGCAGTGATGCTAGCGCTGGCAACAATGAGCAGTTCTTC.

V gene TRBV5-1 combines with J gene TRBJ2-3; D gene uncertain. This CDR3 has 16 amino acids. Per the germline V gene, CDR1 is SGHRS and CDR2 is YFSETQ. V dropped 4 bases and J dropped 0 bases, with 15 bases sitting between them. CDR3 in amino acids: CASSVVGSASTDTQYF. As DNA, the CDR3 is TGCGCCAGCAGCGTGGTGGGGTCCGCTAGCACAGATACGCAGTATTTT. Complete variable domain (other parts from reference TRBV5-1 and TRBJ2-3): KAGVTQTPRYLIKTRGQQVTLSCSPISGHRSVSWYQQTPGQGLQFLFEYFSETQRNKGNFPGRFSGRQFSNSRSEMNVSTLELGDSALYLCASSVVGSASTDTQYFGPGTRLTVL.

The rearrangement links TRBV4-3 to TRBJ2-3; 8 bases fit TRBD2. Trimming cost V 0 bases and J 4 bases; bases outside gene matches: 15. Germline loops: CDR1 LGHNA, CDR2 YSLEER. The length of the CDR3 is 19 residues. CDR3 residues: CASSQDWLVSGIVPDTQYF. The CDR3 nucleotides are TGCGCCAGCAGCCAAGATTGGCTGGTTAGCGGGATCGTGCCAGATACGCAGTATTTT.

The J gene is TRBJ2-5, the V gene TRBV4-1; 11 positions match TRBD2. Trimming at V came to 5 bases and at J to 2 bases, leaving 13 bases not matched to a gene. The CDR3 consists of 18 residues. Germline V gene lookup returns CDR1 MGHRA and CDR2 YSYEKL. CDR3 in amino acids: CASSSRFASGGIQETQYF. The CDR3 nucleotides read TGCGCCAGCAGCTCCCGGTTCGCTAGCGGGGGGATACAAGAGACCCAGTACTTC.

This clone turned up a few times. The chain recombines TRBV28 with TRBJ2-5; 16 nucleotides line up with TRBD2. The CDR3 contains 20 residues. V was pared by 4 bases and J by 2 bases, with 13 bases of the junction left unmatched. Germline CDR1 MDHEN, CDR2 SYDVKM. The CDR3 loop reads CASSSFGGTSGRAYQETQYF. In nucleotides, the CDR3 is TGTGCCAGCAGTTCGTTCGGCGGGACTAGCGGGAGGGCCTATCAAGAGACCCAGTACTTC.